The source of this T cell receptor beta chain is a study of CD8 T cells in ankylosing spondylitis. Germline V CDR1 and CDR2: ENHRY, SYGVKD. This CDR3 is built from 14 residues. With V trimmed by 7 bases and J by 9 bases, 11 bases remained unmatched. Points from the study as a whole: Earlier literature documents some of the motif variants in reactive arthritis synovial fluid and blood. Significantly higher representation of disease-linked clones was reported for matched ankylosing spondylitis synovial fluid.

This clonotype has at least ten counts. Antigen unknown. Construction of TCR beta libraries was performed using quantitative 5'-RACE with molecular barcodes. From the 5' RACE reads, TCRdb called clonotypes with MiXCR, one entry per CDR3 protein. The top ten clones hold roughly 3.4% of a sample with under 150,000 distinct CDR3 sequences, 9.3% of them seen once. This chain connects TRBV10-3 to TRBJ2-1; 8 nucleotides align to TRBD2. This sequence was found in a male donor with ankylosing spondylitis or in good health (not recorded which). Source material: blood, either unsorted or a sorted T cell fraction (not recorded which). CDR3 protein: CAIKGERESGEQFF. Here the CDR3 DNA reads TGTGCCATCAAGGGGGAGCGGGAGTCCGGTGAGCAGTTCTTC.